This TCR beta chain derives from a study of cytomegalovirus exposure and HLA in healthy donors (dated by TCRdb to the late 2010s). In terms of the full investigation: According to an earlier analysis of 587 of the donors, 150 million to 200 million T cells yielded 117 million unique TCR beta sequences and around 280 Gb of sequence data. To decide whether each TCR beta V gene segment behaved as functional or pseudogenic, an earlier analysis of fewer than 750 of the donors relied on high-throughput TCR beta sequencing. The later analysis used no new phenotypic data to find candidate immune exposures, relying instead on TCR beta sequences and their occurrence across donors. Of the 350 to 400 genotyped donors, approximately 80% fell in the genetic ancestry cluster associated with self-reported Caucasian donors. Among about 390 genotyped donors of the cohort, an average of 235,054 unique TCR beta nucleotide sequences were sequenced per donor, 15% to 20% of them non-productive. Besides the first cohort of approximately 670 subjects, a separate validation cohort made up of 120 different subjects was used. Every discovery cohort repertoire had been produced on one sequencing platform. A later genetic analysis took genome-wide SNP genotypes for 398 of the 666 donors and used that subset as a discovery cohort. Donor age, sex, ethnicity and CMV serostatus were collected together with the repertoire data. The study aimed to test whether signatures of past pathogen exposure could be identified by cataloging public T cell receptors. Typing coverage differed by locus: A, B, C, DRB1 and DQB1 were typed in roughly 620-640 donors, DQA1 in 500 to 550, DPA1 in 600 to 610, and DPB1 in 472. About five DR-DQ haplotypes were treated as single units for association and clustering because of strong linkage in the cohort. Using immunosequencing, the study profiled T cell repertoires from 500 to 800 subjects and related those repertoires to cytomegalovirus serostatus. Both class I and class II loci were covered by HLA typing, at four-digit resolution. To predict cytomegalovirus infection status, the study brought together high-throughput TCR immunosequencing, statistical association of individual TCRs with disease status, and machine learning. In a later analysis, previously published TCR beta repertoires from some 640 donors were re-analyzed and high-resolution HLA genotyping was added so that TCR occurrence patterns could be studied. An early release that covered about 600 HLA-typed donors contained 300 to 350 gigabases of sequencing data and tens of millions of unique TCR sequences.

The receptor library was made with the immunoSEQ multiplex PCR assay. The multiplex PCR relied on a mix of 60 forward primers for TCR Vbeta segments and 13 reverse primers for TCR Jbeta segments. A multiplex PCR assay on genomic DNA amplified the CDR3 region of rearranged TCR beta genes. The amplified TCR beta libraries were sequenced on the Illumina HiSeq System as 87-base-pair reads. For the original study's pipeline: In a later analysis, roughly 80 million unique TCR beta chains were counted across the 650 to 750 repertoires, and around 10 million of these chains were shared by at least two donors. Raw reads were error-corrected and collapsed into unique sequences with a nearest-neighbor algorithm that merged closely related sequences to remove PCR and sequencing errors. V, D and J gene segments were assigned by aligning CDR3 sequences to IMGT reference sequences. For a sequence to be retained, a match of at least six nucleotides was required to both a V gene segment and a J gene segment. Rearrangements were called productive when the CDR3 lacked stop codons and stayed in frame with V and J; all others were non-productive. CDR3 was defined by IMGT convention, running from the second conserved V-encoded cysteine to the conserved J-encoded phenylalanine. The earlier analysis of 587 of the donors excluded sequences that lacked an unambiguous match to a single V gene segment. In an earlier analysis of some 590 of the donors, V segments were called functional above 56.7% productive rearrangements and were called segregating when the between-donor standard deviation exceeded 5%. A statistical classification framework was built for diagnosing cytomegalovirus status from the catalog of TCR beta chain sequences. In a later analysis, TCR nucleotide sequences were compared against IMGT/GENE-DB human TR gene sequences so that V and J genes could be assigned. The TCRdist pipeline was used in a later analysis to assign CDR3 sequences and most-parsimonious VDJ recombination scenarios. A later analysis defined each TCR beta chain by its CDR3 amino acid sequence plus V-gene family, and excluded reads lacking a unique V-gene family. To address suspected cross-contamination and a sequencing artifact, a later analysis removed approximately 600 highly shared, low-generation-probability nucleotide sequences. A later analysis calculated a clonal expansion index for each public chain from normalized within-repertoire ranks of inferred template counts. In a later analysis, generation probabilities were computed with a VDJ recombination model fitted to out-of-frame rearrangements, and the resulting probabilities were checked against IGoR. In a later analysis, hypergeometric tests were used to score TCR-TCR, TCR-HLA and TCR-CMV co-occurrence, with a repertoire-size bias correction applied to TCR pairs. False discovery rates were estimated in a later analysis by permuting HLA or CMV assignments 20 times. In a later analysis, co-occurring TCRs were grouped with DBSCAN, and TCRdist sequence similarity was added when clustering was performed within HLA-allele-positive subsets. Repertoires with fewer than 30,000 or more than 120,000 public chains, plus five repertoires with anomalous nucleotide sharing, were excluded from co-occurrence clustering. Entries here come from immuneACCESS through TCRdb and include only in-frame sequences with V and J called. Some clones fail to appear in such tables; in the studies checked, an unresolved V gene covers under half of the shortfall, and the cause of the remainder is unknown. Clone size and the V and J calls come from that table; the DNA yielded D and trimming. Present in this sample are 170,000 or so clones, less than 80% of which were seen just once. The ten largest clones capture 0.69% of the sample.

In total, approximately 610 healthy bone marrow donors made up the cohort. At the time of sampling, all cohort members were nominally healthy, though unrecorded immune exposures were likely present. The donor tested CMV seronegative and was one of the 352 seronegative cohort members. Every donor gave a peripheral blood sample, and the peripheral blood mononuclear cells from that sample were used for TCR beta sequencing. Genomic DNA extraction from the blood cell samples was performed with the Qiagen DNeasy Blood Extraction Kit. A word on this clone: Its specific antigen is unknown. The input lacks base qualities; no much larger clone sits a single base away.

The paper's findings and limits, for the study overall: The study listed approximately 150 TCR beta chains as associated with cytomegalovirus. Cytomegalovirus status was reported to be diagnosed by the classifier with high specificity and sensitivity in both the original and validation cohorts. Several of the top co-occurrence clusters appeared to be linked to parvovirus B19, influenza, CMV and Epstein-Barr virus, according to a later analysis. The authors suggested that the approach could potentially be generalized to other disease states and immunological phenotypes. The cohort was sequenced for TCR beta chains only, and without alpha or paired-chain data the features that could be detected were limited. Assigning TCR associations to individual alleles was difficult when HLA alleles, especially DR and DQ, strongly co-occurred. Correlated functional status among segregating V segments might be attributable to linkage disequilibrium, but an unknown experimental factor could not be ruled out. For the cohort, immune exposure information was limited to CMV serostatus. A later genetic analysis reported fewer N-insertions in productive TCRs among donors in an Asian-associated ancestry cluster than the approximately 670-donor mean. A further reported finding was that TCR beta sequences accurately predicted the HLA-A and HLA-B alleles for most subjects in the first cohort. A later analysis found that HLA-associated TCR beta chains were more clonally expanded and had lower generation probabilities than equally common non-associated chains. An earlier analysis of approximately 590 of the donors showed that most TCR beta V segments appeared in productive rearrangements either about 90% or about 30% of the time, which broadly matched IMGT annotations. Across donors, most TCR sequences were observed very rarely, whereas some public TCRs were present in many individuals. In a later analysis, 15,000 to 20,000 TCR beta sequences were associated with specific HLA alleles at a false discovery rate of 0.05. Because some donors lacked HLA typing at each locus, the association tests relied only on the typed subset. In a later analysis, most CMV-associated TCR beta chains were found to appear HLA-restricted, with HLA associations seemingly driven largely by CMV exposure. A later analysis found that TCR association rates varied across HLA loci, with DRB1 alleles showing the most associated TCRs and HLA-C alleles the fewest. The 87-base-pair reads could not distinguish some IMGT-functional V segments, including TRBV6-2 and TRBV6-3, so those segments were excluded. V-gene and J-gene trimming of TCR beta chains was associated with a missense DCLRE1C variant in a later genetic analysis, and the association was replicated in an independent cohort. Because counts were too low, some 17 rarely observed V segments, including chromosome 9 orphons, were excluded from the earlier analysis of 587 of the donors. Presence/absence analyses assumed roughly uniform sequencing depth across donors, an assumption that may not hold. A cluster of highly shared sequence variants was judged likely to represent a technical artifact of the sequencing pipeline. Three of the identified cytomegalovirus-associated TCR beta chains were confirmed in vitro to be specific for cytomegalovirus antigens.

CDR1 and CDR2 are read off the germline V gene as MNHNS and SASEGT. The CDR3 sequence holds 16 residues, the cysteine and phenylalanine included. Of all the DNA, just the CDR3 is kept, 48 bases in frame from base 1. At the junction V is shortened by 1 base and J by 2 bases, with 15 bases in between. This TCR was recovered from a woman aged 40 to 50 in good health and CMV-seronegative. The rearrangement joined TRBV6-1 to TRBJ2-7, with the D gene uncertain. Sequencing was done on a sample of PBMCs. The DNA sequence is given as TGTGCCAGCAGTGAAGGGGTGGAGAAGGCGGCCTACGAGCAGTACTTC. This codes for CASSEGVEKAAYEQYF.